This T cell receptor beta chain was sequenced in a study of T cells in localized non-small cell lung cancer. Study-level points and caveats: Heterogeneity within the tumor remains possible, as just one region underwent sequencing. Within adjacent lung there appeared a median around 57 of the top 100 tumor clones. Highest T cell clonality was seen in uninvolved adjacent lung, surpassing that measured in tumor.

With regard to this clone: Its antigen is as yet unknown.

The CDR3 covers 15 residues. Germline V gene sequence: CDR1 SGDLS, CDR2 YYNGEE. Trimming cost V 4 bases and J 13 bases, with 24 bases left between them. Sequenced by immunoSEQ multiplex PCR; TCRdb stores in-frame clones only, minus some. The table has fewer than 3,000 clones, about 48% seen once. The TCR originated in a woman between 40 and 69 years old with stage II squamous cell lung carcinoma. This sample comprised lung tumor tissue, obtained before any cancer treatment. This sequence joins TRBV9 and TRBJ1-3, with D tentatively TRBD1 (5 bases). The CDR3 reads CASSPTGPSLSGIYF. The CDR3 region has the DNA TGTGCCAGCAGCCCCACGGGGCCTAGTTTATCGGGGATATATTTT.